These T cell receptor beta chains were read from a single sample in a study of PD-1 blockade in classical Hodgkin lymphoma. Profiled with immunoSEQ multiplex PCR; TCRdb holds only in-frame clones, not every one. The sample yields under 15,000 clones, about 86% seen once. Sequencing used CD4+ T cells from blood, obtained before the fourth cycle of nivolumab. Every receptor here comes from a human donor with classical Hodgkin lymphoma. Each CDR3 is given with its conserved first and last residue. D genes are given only for firm matches. The size field is filled for only some rows; it gives once, few, many or a size class.

>TRBV7-9|-|-|TRBJ2-1
TGTGCCAGCAGCTTAAAGTCGGTACACAGGTTAAATGAGCAGTTCTTC
CASSLKSVHRLNEQFF
>TRBV11-3|-|few|TRBJ2-7
TGTGCCAGCAGCTTAGGCCCCGAGCAGTACTTC
CASSLGPEQYF
>TRBV5-6|-|-|TRBJ2-2
TGTGCCAGCAGCCCGGGCCTCTGGACCGGGGAGCTGTTTTTT
CASSPGLWTGELFF
>TRBV6-5|-|few|TRBJ2-2
TGTGCCAGCAGTTACTCGGAGGGGGCGAGCACCGGGGAGCTGTTTTTT
CASSYSEGASTGELFF
>TRBV6-4|TRBD1|-|TRBJ1-4
TGTGCCAGCAGGGTGACAGGGGAAGCTAATGAAAAACTGTTTTTT
CASRVTGEANEKLFF
>TRBV20-1|-|-|TRBJ1-3
TGCAGTGCATTAAATAAGGACACCATATATTTT
CSALNKDTIYF
>TRBV5-6|-|-|TRBJ1-5
TGTGCCAGCAGCTTGAAGGGTCGCCATCAGCCCCAGCATTTT
CASSLKGRHQPQHF
>TRBV19|-|once|TRBJ1-5
TGTGCCAGTAGTATTTCTCAGGGTGGGGGGGAGCCCCAGCATTTT
CASSISQGGGEPQHF
>TRBV9|-|medium-sized|TRBJ1-5
TGTGCCAGCAGCCGAGAAGGGGGCAATCAGCCCCAGCATTTT
CASSREGGNQPQHF
>TRBV19|-|-|TRBJ1-2
TGTGCCAGTAGTATAGTCTGGCAGCCCAACTATGGCTACACCTTC
CASSIVWQPNYGYTF
>TRBV19|-|-|TRBJ1-2
TGTGCCAGTAGTCGCTGGCCTAACTATGGCTACACCTTC
CASSRWPNYGYTF
>TRBV5-1|TRBD1|-|TRBJ1-1
TGCGCCAGCAGCTTGGGGACAGGCCAAGAAGCTTTCTTT
CASSLGTGQEAFF
>TRBV4-1|TRBD1|-|TRBJ2-3
TGCGCCAGCAGACTTGGACAGGAAGATACGCAGTATTTT
CASRLGQEDTQYF
>TRBV5-1|-|-|TRBJ2-2
TGCGCCAGCAGCTTGGAATGGTCCGGGGAGCTGTTTTTT
CASSLEWSGELFF
>TRBV28|-|-|TRBJ1-5
TGTGCCAGCAGTTTATCCGCAGGGGCGGGTCAGCCCCAGCATTTT
CASSLSAGAGQPQHF
>TRBV28|TRBD1|-|TRBJ1-1
TGTGCCGCCGACAGGGACAACACTGAAGCTTTCTTT
CAADRDNTEAFF
>TRBV5-6|TRBD1|-|TRBJ1-1
TGTGCCAGCAGCTTATATAGGGGGCATGGGAACACTGAAGCTTTCTTT
CASSLYRGHGNTEAFF
>TRBV11-3|-|once|TRBJ1-4
TGTGCCAGCAGCCCCGGGAGGTTCGGTGAAAAACTGTTTTTT
CASSPGRFGEKLFF
>TRBV5-5|TRBD2|-|TRBJ2-1
TGTGCCAGCAGCCCGACTAGCGGGAGGAGCTCCTACAATGAGCAGTTCTTC
CASSPTSGRSSYNEQFF
>TRBV7-2|TRBD1|-|TRBJ1-2
TGTGCCAGCAGCTCCGGGACAGGGCGGATTAACTATGGCTACACCTTC
CASSSGTGRINYGYTF
>TRBV7-2|-|few|TRBJ1-1
TGTGCCAGCAGCTTCCTGAACACTGAAGCTTTCTTT
CASSFLNTEAFF
>TRBV6-1|-|-|TRBJ1-5
TGTGCCAGCAGTGAATTGTGGTTAGGGGGTCAGCCCCAGCATTTT
CASSELWLGGQPQHF
>TRBV30|-|-|TRBJ2-1
TGTGCCTGGAGCCTAGGGACGATCAATGAGCAGTTCTTC
CAWSLGTINEQFF
>TRBV5-4|-|few|TRBJ2-1
TGTGCCAGCAGCCTACAGGGGAGGGTGCAGTTCTTC
CASSLQGRVQFF
>TRBV7-2|-|-|TRBJ1-2
TGTGCCAGCAGCTTCAGGGGTTGGCAAGGCTACACCTTC
CASSFRGWQGYTF
>TRBV5-6|TRBD1|-|TRBJ1-5
TGTGCCAGCAGCTTGGGGACAGGGTTTCAGCCACAGCATTTT
CASSLGTGFQPQHF
>TRBV18|TRBD1|-|TRBJ1-5
TGTGCCAGCTCACCGCCGACAGGGACGAATTATCAGCCCCAGCATTTT
CASSPPTGTNYQPQHF
>TRBV6-5|-|-|TRBJ2-7
TGTGCCAGCAGACGAGGTTTGCTCTCCTACGAGCAGTACTTC
CASRRGLLSYEQYF
>TRBV10-1|-|-|TRBJ2-2
TGCGCCAGCAGCTCAGGGGGGGCCGGGGAGCTGTTTTTT
CASSSGGAGELFF
>TRBV28|-|few|TRBJ1-2
TGTGCCAGCAGCCTTTGGGGGTATGGCTACACCTTC
CASSLWGYGYTF
>TRBV7-9|-|-|TRBJ1-1
TGTGCCAGCAGCTTAGAGGGGAGGACTGAAGCTTTCTTT
CASSLEGRTEAFF
>TRBV30|-|-|TRBJ1-2
TGTGCCACCCAGGGTGTCGGAGGCTACACCTTC
CATQGVGGYTF
>TRBV10-3|TRBD2|-|TRBJ2-1
TGTGCCATCAGTTCGACTAGCAGGTCCTACAATGAGCAGTTCTTC
CAISSTSRSYNEQFF
>TRBV7-8|-|-|TRBJ2-1
TGTGCCAGCAGCTTAGCGTGGACGGGTTCCTACAATGAGCAGTTCTTC
CASSLAWTGSYNEQFF
>TRBV2|-|-|TRBJ1-4
TGTGCCAGCAGTGAAGAACACCAGAACCCACATGAAAAACTGTTTTTT
CASSEEHQNPHEKLFF
>TRBV11-2|-|-|TRBJ1-2
TGTGCCAGCAGCTCCGACCTGGGGGGCTACACCTTC
CASSSDLGGYTF
>TRBV4-3|-|-|TRBJ1-1
TGCGCCAGCAGCCGGACCCATCACGGCACTGAAGCTTTCTTT
CASSRTHHGTEAFF
>TRBV30|-|-|TRBJ2-2
TGTGCCTGGAGTAGACCGCGAAGGGACACCGGGGAGCTGTTTTTT
CAWSRPRRDTGELFF
>TRBV5-5|TRBD1|-|TRBJ1-3
TGTGCCAGCAGCTTCGGACAGGGTAATCAGCGCTCTGGAAACACCATATATTTT
CASSFGQGNQRSGNTIYF
>TRBV7-8|-|-|TRBJ2-2
TGTGCCAGCAGCTTCCCCCTCGGGCGGCTCGGGATTTCCGGGGAGCTGTTTTTT
CASSFPLGRLGISGELFF
>TRBV4-1|TRBD1|once|TRBJ1-2
TGCGCCAGCAGCCAAGTGACAGGGTCGGCTGGCTACACCTTC
CASSQVTGSAGYTF
>TRBV18|-|-|TRBJ1-2
TGTGCCAGCTCACTCCGGATGGGGGGCTACACCTTC
CASSLRMGGYTF
>TRBV4-2|-|-|TRBJ2-3
TGTGCCAGCAGCCAAGGCCAAAGAGCGATTATTAGCACAGATACGCAGTATTTT
CASSQGQRAIISTDTQYF
>TRBV27|-|-|TRBJ2-3
TGTGCCAGCAGTTTAGTAATAGGTTTCACAGATACGCAGTATTTT
CASSLVIGFTDTQYF
>TRBV29-1|-|-|TRBJ1-2
TGCAGCGTCGCAGGGAGCTATGGCTACACCTTC
CSVAGSYGYTF
>TRBV4-1|-|-|TRBJ2-3
TGCGCCAGCAGCCAGATGGGAAGGGGCGGTAGCACAGATACGCAGTATTTT
CASSQMGRGGSTDTQYF
>TRBV4-3|TRBD1|-|TRBJ1-2
TGCGCCAGCAGCCAAGCCTTGGGGGACAGAAAGATATATGGCTACACCTTC
CASSQALGDRKIYGYTF
>TRBV25-1|-|-|TRBJ1-2
TGTGCCAGCAGGGGGATGAGTGGCTATGGCTACACCTTC
CASRGMSGYGYTF
>TRBV28|-|-|TRBJ2-7
TGTGCCAGCAGTTCTCCGGACCATACAACCCCCAACTACGAGCAGTACTTC
CASSSPDHTTPNYEQYF
>TRBV2|-|-|TRBJ2-3
TGTGCCAGCACCTCCACAGATACGCAGTATTTT
CASTSTDTQYF
>TRBV7-9|TRBD1|-|TRBJ1-6
TGTGCCAGCAGCAGGACAGGGAACATGTCACCCCTCCACTTT
CASSRTGNMSPLHF
>TRBV4-3|-|-|TRBJ1-5
TGCGCCAGCAGCCAAGATTTGACAGCAAATCAGCCCCAGCATTTT
CASSQDLTANQPQHF